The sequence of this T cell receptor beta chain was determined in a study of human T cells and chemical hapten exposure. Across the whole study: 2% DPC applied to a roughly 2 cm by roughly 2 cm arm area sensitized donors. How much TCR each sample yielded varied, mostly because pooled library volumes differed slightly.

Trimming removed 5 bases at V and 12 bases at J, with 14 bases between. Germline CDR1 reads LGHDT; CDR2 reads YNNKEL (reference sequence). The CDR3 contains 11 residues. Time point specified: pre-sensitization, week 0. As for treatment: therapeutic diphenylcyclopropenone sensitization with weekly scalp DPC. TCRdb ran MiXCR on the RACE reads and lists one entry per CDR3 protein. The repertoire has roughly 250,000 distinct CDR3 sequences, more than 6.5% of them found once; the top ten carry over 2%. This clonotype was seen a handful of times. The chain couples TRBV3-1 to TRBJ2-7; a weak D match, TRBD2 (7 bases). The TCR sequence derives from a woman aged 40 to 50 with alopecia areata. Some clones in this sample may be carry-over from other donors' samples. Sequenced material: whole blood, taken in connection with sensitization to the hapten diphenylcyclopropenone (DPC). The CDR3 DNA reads TGTGCCAGCAGCAAGGGGGGGGCACCGTACTTC. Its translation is CASSKGGAPYF.